The rows below give T cell receptor beta chains drawn from one sample of a study of blood T cell repertoires in COVID-19. TCRdb's table, derived via immunoSEQ multiplex PCR, lists solely in-frame clones and lacks some. This sample yields over 110,000 clones, of which approximately 88% are seen a single time; 1.7% belongs to the top ten. The sample was peripheral blood. The receptor source for this set is a woman in her forties or fifties with acute or convalescent COVID-19. CDR3s include the opening cysteine and the closing phenylalanine or tryptophan. Fields, in order: J gene, V gene, clone size, D gene, CDR3 DNA, CDR3 protein. A D gene is named only where the DNA matches it firmly. Some rows mark clone size as missing; the rest say once, few, many or name a class of expanded clone.

j_gene: TRBJ1-1
v_gene: TRBV6-6
abundance: few
d_gene: NA
CDR3nt: TGTGCCAGCAGTTACGATTACAGTGTGGACACTGAAGCTTTCTTT
CDR3aa: CASSYDYSVDTEAFF

j_gene: TRBJ1-6
v_gene: TRBV27
abundance: NA
d_gene: NA
CDR3nt: TGTGCCAGCAGTTTCCTAGCGATTCGGAATTCACCCCTCCACTTT
CDR3aa: CASSFLAIRNSPLHF

j_gene: TRBJ2-1
v_gene: TRBV7-2
abundance: NA
d_gene: TRBD2
CDR3nt: TGTGCCAGCAGCTTAATGAGCGGGGTGGATGAGCAGTTCTTC
CDR3aa: CASSLMSGVDEQFF

j_gene: TRBJ1-1
v_gene: TRBV18
abundance: NA
d_gene: TRBD1
CDR3nt: TGTGCCAGCTCACCAAGACAGGGGGCGGGCACTGAAGCTTTCTTT
CDR3aa: CASSPRQGAGTEAFF

j_gene: TRBJ1-2
v_gene: TRBV7-2
abundance: NA
d_gene: NA
CDR3nt: TGTGCCAGCAGCTTAGTCGGGGGGGAGAACTATGGCTACACCTTC
CDR3aa: CASSLVGGENYGYTF

j_gene: TRBJ2-1
v_gene: TRBV6-4
abundance: NA
d_gene: TRBD2
CDR3nt: TGTGCCAGCAGTCAAGAGTCTAGCGGGGCGTCCTACAATGAGCAGTTCTTC
CDR3aa: CASSQESSGASYNEQFF

j_gene: TRBJ1-1
v_gene: TRBV5-5
abundance: NA
d_gene: TRBD1
CDR3nt: TGTGCCAGCAGCCCTCGACAGGGTGATGCCACTGAAGCTTTCTTT
CDR3aa: CASSPRQGDATEAFF

j_gene: TRBJ1-2
v_gene: TRBV19
abundance: NA
d_gene: NA
CDR3nt: TGTGCCAGTAGTATCCGGGGTTCTGGCTACACCTTC
CDR3aa: CASSIRGSGYTF

j_gene: TRBJ1-2
v_gene: TRBV5-1
abundance: NA
d_gene: NA
CDR3nt: TGCGCCAGCAGCCCGTCCGGGACTAACTATGGCTACACCTTC
CDR3aa: CASSPSGTNYGYTF

j_gene: TRBJ2-7
v_gene: TRBV27
abundance: NA
d_gene: NA
CDR3nt: TGTGCCAGCAGTTTATTGCCAGGGGCATCGCTGTACGAGCAGTACTTC
CDR3aa: CASSLLPGASLYEQYF

j_gene: TRBJ2-3
v_gene: TRBV15
abundance: NA
d_gene: TRBD2
CDR3nt: TGTGCCACCAGCAGGGGGACTAGCGGGAGAACGAGTACGCAGTATTTT
CDR3aa: CATSRGTSGRTSTQYF

j_gene: TRBJ2-7
v_gene: TRBV5-1
abundance: few
d_gene: TRBD2
CDR3nt: TGCGCCAGCAGCCCCACCGGGGGACTAGCGGGAGGGTACGAGCAGTACTTC
CDR3aa: CASSPTGGLAGGYEQYF

j_gene: TRBJ2-1
v_gene: TRBV7-9
abundance: NA
d_gene: NA
CDR3nt: TGTGCCAGCAGCTTGTACGGGATGATCAATGAGCAGTTCTTC
CDR3aa: CASSLYGMINEQFF

j_gene: TRBJ2-7
v_gene: TRBV11-2
abundance: few
d_gene: TRBD2
CDR3nt: TGTGCCAGCACCCCGACTAGCGGGGTTCGGTACGAGCAGTACTTC
CDR3aa: CASTPTSGVRYEQYF

j_gene: TRBJ1-4
v_gene: TRBV5-1
abundance: NA
d_gene: NA
CDR3nt: TGCGCCAGCAGTTCGGACATGGGCGGTGAAAAACTGTTTTTT
CDR3aa: CASSSDMGGEKLFF

j_gene: TRBJ1-2
v_gene: TRBV2
abundance: NA
d_gene: TRBD1
CDR3nt: TGTGCCAGCAGGGAGGACAGGGAGGGAATTAACTATGGCTACACCTTC
CDR3aa: CASREDREGINYGYTF

j_gene: TRBJ1-5
v_gene: TRBV29-1
abundance: NA
d_gene: TRBD1
CDR3nt: TGCAGCGTTGGGACAGGGAACAATCAGCCCCAGCATTTT
CDR3aa: CSVGTGNNQPQHF

j_gene: TRBJ2-3
v_gene: TRBV7-2
abundance: NA
d_gene: NA
CDR3nt: TGTGCCAGCATCAAGATGCCCACTAGCACAGATACGCAGTATTTT
CDR3aa: CASIKMPTSTDTQYF

j_gene: TRBJ1-2
v_gene: TRBV29-1
abundance: NA
d_gene: NA
CDR3nt: TGCAGCGTTGAATCAGGGGATGGCTACACCTTC
CDR3aa: CSVESGDGYTF

j_gene: TRBJ1-1
v_gene: TRBV5-1
abundance: NA
d_gene: NA
CDR3nt: TGCGCCAGCAGCTGGATGGTATCAGGGGTCCTGGGGGACACTGAAGCTTTCTTT
CDR3aa: CASSWMVSGVLGDTEAFF

j_gene: TRBJ1-5
v_gene: TRBV19
abundance: NA
d_gene: NA
CDR3nt: TGTGCCAGTAGTATCAACCCGGGGGGCGCGGGTCGCCAGCCCCAGCATTTT
CDR3aa: CASSINPGGAGRQPQHF

j_gene: TRBJ1-1
v_gene: TRBV18
abundance: NA
d_gene: NA
CDR3nt: TGTGCCAGCTCGGGTGGGGTGGCGGGCACTGAAGCTTTCTTT
CDR3aa: CASSGGVAGTEAFF

j_gene: TRBJ2-5
v_gene: TRBV3-1/TRBV3-2
abundance: NA
d_gene: NA
CDR3nt: TGTGCCAGCAGCCAAGAACTAAAACGGGGATGGCAAGAGACCCAGTACTTC
CDR3aa: CASSQELKRGWQETQYF

j_gene: TRBJ2-7
v_gene: TRBV6-5
abundance: NA
d_gene: NA
CDR3nt: TGTGCCAGCAGTTACTCGGGACATCGGGCCTACGAGCAGTACTTC
CDR3aa: CASSYSGHRAYEQYF

j_gene: TRBJ1-2
v_gene: TRBV19
abundance: NA
d_gene: NA
CDR3nt: TGTGCCAGTAGTTTACAAGACAGCTACTATGGCTACACCTTC
CDR3aa: CASSLQDSYYGYTF

j_gene: TRBJ1-4
v_gene: TRBV13
abundance: NA
d_gene: NA
CDR3nt: TGTGCCAGCAGCCAGACAGACAGTCCAACTAATGAAAAACTGTTTTTT
CDR3aa: CASSQTDSPTNEKLFF

j_gene: TRBJ2-7
v_gene: TRBV9
abundance: NA
d_gene: NA
CDR3nt: TGTGCCAGCAGCGTAGCTAGCGAGTACGAGCAGTACTTC
CDR3aa: CASSVASEYEQYF

j_gene: TRBJ1-1
v_gene: TRBV6-6
abundance: NA
d_gene: TRBD1
CDR3nt: TGTGCCAGCCGCCAAACCGGGACAGGGGTTACTGAAGCTTTCTTT
CDR3aa: CASRQTGTGVTEAFF

j_gene: TRBJ1-4
v_gene: TRBV14
abundance: NA
d_gene: NA
CDR3nt: TGTGCCAGCAGTGACCGGGTATTAGGCCAAAAACTGTTTTTT
CDR3aa: CASSDRVLGQKLFF

j_gene: TRBJ2-7
v_gene: TRBV5-8
abundance: once
d_gene: NA
CDR3nt: TGTGCCAGCAGCTTGGTGGTGATCTCCTACGAGCAGTACTTC
CDR3aa: CASSLVVISYEQYF

j_gene: TRBJ2-2
v_gene: TRBV5-1
abundance: NA
d_gene: TRBD1
CDR3nt: TGCGCCAGCAGCTTGGCGACAGGGGTTGCCACCGGGGAGCTGTTTTTT
CDR3aa: CASSLATGVATGELFF

j_gene: TRBJ2-1
v_gene: TRBV6-1
abundance: NA
d_gene: NA
CDR3nt: TGTGCCAGCAGTGAACTGGGAGCGTTGTCCTACAATGAGCAGTTCTTC
CDR3aa: CASSELGALSYNEQFF

j_gene: TRBJ2-1
v_gene: TRBV6-5
abundance: NA
d_gene: NA
CDR3nt: TGTGCCAGCAGATTAAGCTTGCCCAATGAGCAGTTCTTC
CDR3aa: CASRLSLPNEQFF

j_gene: TRBJ2-3
v_gene: TRBV19
abundance: NA
d_gene: NA
CDR3nt: TGTGCCAGTAGGACGAGACCAGGGTTTGCAGATACGCAGTATTTT
CDR3aa: CASRTRPGFADTQYF

j_gene: TRBJ2-1
v_gene: TRBV5-6
abundance: NA
d_gene: NA
CDR3nt: TGTGCCAGCAGTCGCCGGTACAATGAGCAGTTCTTC
CDR3aa: CASSRRYNEQFF

j_gene: TRBJ2-2
v_gene: TRBV5-1
abundance: NA
d_gene: NA
CDR3nt: TGCGCCAGCAGCTCCAGAGGCTTAAAAAACACCGGGGAGCTGTTTTTT
CDR3aa: CASSSRGLKNTGELFF

j_gene: TRBJ1-5
v_gene: TRBV19
abundance: NA
d_gene: NA
CDR3nt: TGTGCCAGTAGTATGGGCAGCAATCAGCCCCAGCATTTT
CDR3aa: CASSMGSNQPQHF

j_gene: TRBJ2-2
v_gene: TRBV7-6
abundance: NA
d_gene: TRBD1
CDR3nt: TGTGCCAGCAGCCCCAGTGGGGGACAGTATGCCGGGGAGCTGTTTTTT
CDR3aa: CASSPSGGQYAGELFF

j_gene: TRBJ2-5
v_gene: TRBV7-8
abundance: NA
d_gene: NA
CDR3nt: TGTGCCAGCAGCTTACCCAGGGGTGAGACCCAGTACTTC
CDR3aa: CASSLPRGETQYF

j_gene: TRBJ2-1
v_gene: TRBV11-2
abundance: NA
d_gene: TRBD2
CDR3nt: TGTGCCAGCACCCCTGGAGCGGGGACTCACAATGAGCAGTTCTTC
CDR3aa: CASTPGAGTHNEQFF

j_gene: TRBJ2-2
v_gene: TRBV18
abundance: NA
d_gene: TRBD1
CDR3nt: TGTGCCAGCTCACCATCTACAGGGGGCGTCCCCGGGGAGCTGTTTTTT
CDR3aa: CASSPSTGGVPGELFF

j_gene: TRBJ2-7
v_gene: TRBV3-1/TRBV3-2
abundance: NA
d_gene: NA
CDR3nt: TGTGCCAGCAGCCAAGAAGGAGTAGCGGCATCCTACGAGCAGTACTTC
CDR3aa: CASSQEGVAASYEQYF

j_gene: TRBJ1-2
v_gene: TRBV10-3
abundance: NA
d_gene: NA
CDR3nt: TGTGCCATCAGTGAGGGGGGCGGACGGGGCTATGGCTACACCTTC
CDR3aa: CAISEGGGRGYGYTF

j_gene: TRBJ2-7
v_gene: TRBV9
abundance: NA
d_gene: NA
CDR3nt: TGTGCCAGCAGCGTCCTAGGGGACACTACCTACGAGCAGTACTTC
CDR3aa: CASSVLGDTTYEQYF

j_gene: TRBJ2-7
v_gene: TRBV3-1/TRBV3-2
abundance: NA
d_gene: NA
CDR3nt: TGTGCCAGCAGCCATCAGGACAGCCATCAGTACTTC
CDR3aa: CASSHQDSHQYF

j_gene: TRBJ2-3
v_gene: TRBV2
abundance: NA
d_gene: TRBD2
CDR3nt: TGTGCCAGCAGTGAGTCTAGCGGGAGGAGCGCAGATACGCAGTATTTT
CDR3aa: CASSESSGRSADTQYF

j_gene: TRBJ2-1
v_gene: TRBV2
abundance: NA
d_gene: NA
CDR3nt: TGTGCCACCCCGACTATGTCTGATTACAATGAGCAGTTCTTC
CDR3aa: CATPTMSDYNEQFF

j_gene: TRBJ1-3
v_gene: TRBV30
abundance: NA
d_gene: NA
CDR3nt: TGTGCCTGGAGTGTGGGGAGAGGGTACACCATATATTTT
CDR3aa: CAWSVGRGYTIYF